One and the same sample provided the 21 T cell receptor beta chains below, sequenced in a study of blood T cell repertoires in COVID-19 (dated by TCRdb to the early 2020s). The library was built by means of the immunoSEQ multiplex PCR assay. TCRdb mirrors the immuneACCESS table, restricted to in-frame sequences. Some clones are absent from its copies; in checked studies, under half trace to an unresolved V gene, and the reason for the others is unknown. The sample table records 300,000 to 400,000 clones; 65% to 85% of these occur just once. 2.5% to 3% of the sample is taken by the ten largest. Sequences were obtained from peripheral blood. The receptors come from a man aged 30 to 39 with active or convalescent COVID-19.

The chain has TRBV15 and TRBJ2-1; 9 positions match TRBD2. Germline V gene lookup returns CDR1 LNHNV and CDR2 YYDKDF (reference sequence). The CDR3 spans 17 residues. With 1 base clipped from V and 3 bases from J, the junction kept 7 bases outside the gene matches. Written as DNA, the CDR3 is TGTGCCACCAGCAGAGCCTCCGGGACTAGCTTCTACAATGAGCAGTTCTTC. This gives the protein CATSRASGTSFYNEQFF. Full variable domain (missing parts from reference TRBV15 and TRBJ2-1): DAMVIQNPRYQVTQFGKPVTLSCSQTLNHNVMYWYQQKSSQAPKLLFHYYDKDFNNEADTPDNFQSRRPNTSFCFLDIRSPGLGDTAMYLCATSRASGTSFYNEQFFGPGTRLTVL.

The V call is TRBV7-2, the J call TRBJ2-1; D call uncertain. The CDR3 contains 14 residues. The V and J ends lost 0 bases and 7 bases respectively, with 10 bases between them. Germline V gene data show CDR1 as SGHTA and CDR2 as FQGNSA. The CDR3 here is CASSLAAQPNEQFF. The CDR3 DNA reads TGTGCCAGCAGCTTAGCGGCTCAACCAAATGAGCAGTTCTTC. The full variable domain, with the rest looked up from reference TRBV7-2 and TRBJ2-1, is GAGVSQSPSNKVTEKGKDVELRCDPISGHTALYWYRQSLGQGLEFLIYFQGNSAPDKSGLPSDRFSAERTGGSVSTLTIQRTQQEDSAVYLCASSLAAQPNEQFFGPGTRLTVL.

This clone has a single count. J is TRBJ2-7 and V is TRBV7-2; D possibly corresponds to TRBD2 (5 bases). The V end lost 5 bases, the J end lost 6 bases, and 14 bases lay between the germline ends. The CDR3 runs 13 residues. CDR1 is SGHTA, CDR2 FQGNSA, per germline. CDR3: CASSPDRRGEQYF. CDR3 sequence (DNA): TGTGCCAGCAGCCCAGACCGTCGGGGCGAGCAGTACTTC.

The chain employs TRBV18 and TRBJ2-2, with D unclear. Germline V CDR1 and CDR2: KGHSH, LQKENI. V dropped 3 bases and J dropped 7 bases, with 9 bases sitting between them. This CDR3 has 13 residues. CDR3 protein: CASSPGQHGELFF. In DNA form, the CDR3 reads TGTGCCAGCTCACCTGGGCAGCACGGGGAGCTGTTTTTT.

The chain uses TRBV19 and TRBJ2-4, with a tentative D call TRBD2 (6 bases). Trimming removed 7 bases at V and 5 bases at J, with 12 bases between. Germline lookup yields CDR1 LNHDA and CDR2 SQIVND (reference sequence). The CDR3 consists of 13 residues. Written as DNA, the CDR3 is TGTGCCAGTACCCTGGGGGGTCAAAACATTCAGTACTTC. This encodes CASTLGGQNIQYF. Looking up the rest from reference TRBV19 and TRBJ2-4 gives the full variable domain: DGGITQSPKYLFRKEGQNVTLSCEQNLNHDAMYWYRQDPGQGLRLIYYSQIVNDFQKGDIAEGYSVSREKKESFPLTVTSAQKNPTAFYLCASTLGGQNIQYFGAGTRLSVL.

This clone occurred once. The genes are TRBV5-4 and TRBJ2-1; TRBD1 matches at 7 bases. The CDR3 runs to 13 residues. CDR1 SGHNT and CDR2 YYREEE come from the germline V gene (reference sequence). V lost 5 bases, J lost 3 bases, and 2 bases stayed unmatched. The CDR3: CASRGQSYNEQFF. As DNA, the CDR3 is TGTGCCAGCAGGGGACAGAGCTACAATGAGCAGTTCTTC.

The chain recombines TRBV3-1 (or the pseudogene TRBV3-2) with TRBJ2-3, with 13 bases lining up with TRBD2. This CDR3 has 16 amino acids. Losses at the gene ends were 6 bases for V and 4 bases for J; bases not matched to a gene: 7. Germline V gene lookup returns CDR1 LGHDT and CDR2 YNNKEL (reference sequence). The CDR3 sequence: CASRPTSGRAPDTQYF. The DNA of the CDR3 is TGTGCCAGCAGACCTACTAGCGGGAGGGCCCCAGATACGCAGTATTTT.

As for this clone: Relative to the germline gene, one junction end is altered; a read error may explain this. The chain is built from TRBV6-1 and TRBJ2-3, with D perhaps matching TRBD2 (6 bases). Germline-derived CDR1 and CDR2 are MNHNS and SASEGT. The CDR3 length is 18 residues. CDR3 sequence: CASSQAPLSGVATDTQYF. Here the CDR3 DNA reads TGTGCCAGCAGTCAAGCCCCCCTTAGCGGAGTAGCGACAGATACGCAGTATTTT.

The rearrangement uses TRBV28 and TRBJ2-6; TRBD2 is a possible D gene (5 bases). Deletions cut 0 bases from V and 0 bases from J, with 15 bases between. From germline, CDR1 is MDHEN and CDR2 SYDVKM. The CDR3 consists of 19 residues. CDR3 sequence reads: CASSLWVRGGSSGANVLTF. In DNA, the CDR3 is TGTGCCAGCAGTTTATGGGTTCGGGGTGGAAGCTCTGGGGCCAACGTCCTGACTTTC.

This sequence joins TRBV11-3 and TRBJ2-5; D remains ambiguous. This CDR3 is built from 14 residues. V was cut by 1 base and J by 1 base, with 7 bases left in between. Germline V gene sequence: CDR1 SGHNT, CDR2 YENEEA. The CDR3 sequence: CASSLVRSQETQYF. DNA for the CDR3: TGTGCCAGCAGCTTAGTCAGGTCCCAAGAGACCCAGTACTTC.

The chain recombines TRBV7-8 with TRBJ1-6; D is unclear. CDR3 length: 13 residues. The germline V and J ends were trimmed by 4 bases and 18 bases, with 19 bases remaining between them. Germline lookup yields CDR1 SGHVS and CDR2 FQNEAQ. The CDR3, as DNA: TGTGCCAGCAGCTCCCTCGTCACCGGCGGCCACCACTTT. Translating gives CASSSLVTGGHHF. The entire variable domain, with the rest obtained from reference TRBV7-8 and TRBJ1-6, is as follows: GAGVSQSPRYKVAKRGQDVALRCDPISGHVSLFWYQQALGQGPEFLTYFQNEAQLDKSGLPSDRFFAERPEGSVSTLKIQRTQQEDSAVYLCASSSLVTGGHHFGNGTRLTVT.

J is TRBJ2-7 and V is TRBV13; D not certain. The CDR3 runs 14 residues. From germline, CDR1 is PRHDT and CDR2 FYEKMQ (reference sequence). V was clipped by 0 bases and J by 0 bases, with 6 bases between them. CDR3 in DNA: TGTGCCAGCAGCTTAGGTCGTCCCTCCTACGAGCAGTACTTC. Its protein product is CASSLGRPSYEQYF.

The V gene is TRBV13, the J gene TRBJ1-4; 7 positions agree with TRBD1. The CDR3 is made up of 14 amino acids. V lost 5 bases, J lost 3 bases, and 3 bases stayed unmatched. CDR1 PRHDT and CDR2 FYEKMQ come from the germline V gene (reference sequence). The CDR3: CASSETGANEKLFF. CDR3 coding DNA: TGTGCCAGCAGCGAAACAGGGGCTAATGAAAAACTGTTTTTT. The variable domain in full, with the rest retrieved from reference TRBV13 and TRBJ1-4, is AAGVIQSPRHLIKEKRETATLKCYPIPRHDTVYWYQQGPGQDPQFLISFYEKMQSDKGSIPDRFSAQQFSDYHSELNMSSLELGDSALYFCASSETGANEKLFFGSGTQLSVL.

The V call is TRBV19, the J call TRBJ1-1; D unclear. The V end was cut by 9 bases, the J end by 0 bases, with 17 bases between. CDR1 is LNHDA, CDR2 SQIVND, per germline (reference sequence). The CDR3 consists of 15 residues. The CDR3 DNA sequence: TGTGCCAGCTCCCCTTTACCGGGGATGAACACTGAAGCTTTCTTT. Translation: CASSPLPGMNTEAFF.

V and J are TRBV6-1 and TRBJ1-1, with a tentative D call TRBD1 (5 bases). V lost 2 bases to trimming and J lost 1 base, with 11 bases between them. The CDR3 sequence is 15 residues long. Germline loops: CDR1 MNHNS, CDR2 SASEGT. In DNA form, the CDR3 reads TGTGCCAGCAGTGAAAGGGGAGGGAGGAACACTGAAGCTTTCTTT. This gives the protein CASSERGGRNTEAFF.

The chain links TRBV6-1 to TRBJ1-4; no definite D call. The germline V and J ends were trimmed by 3 bases and 0 bases, with 8 bases remaining between them. The CDR3 has 15 amino acids. Germline lookup yields CDR1 MNHNS and CDR2 SASEGT. For the CDR3, the DNA is TGTGCCAGCAGTGAGTGGGCTTCAACTAATGAAAAACTGTTTTTT. It encodes CASSEWASTNEKLFF.

This clone was observed once. V gene TRBV11-3 combines with J gene TRBJ1-1; 10 bases fit TRBD1. The germline V gene encodes CDR1 SGHNT and CDR2 YENEEA. Germline trimming cut 1 base from V and 5 bases from J; bases unmatched to any gene: 7. The CDR3 totals 16 residues. The CDR3 DNA reads TGTGCCAGCAGCTTAGGGCGCGGGACAGGGGATACTGAAGCTTTCTTT. It is translated as CASSLGRGTGDTEAFF.

With regard to this clone: The same CDR3 arises from other DNA sequences in this sample as well. The rearrangement links TRBV5-1 to TRBJ1-6; TRBD1 aligns across 8 bases. Germline CDR1 reads SGHRS; CDR2 reads YFSETQ. There are 15 residues in the CDR3. V shed 0 bases, J shed 7 bases, and the junction held 3 bases outside the gene matches. For the CDR3, the DNA is TGCGCCAGCAGCTTGGAGACAGGGGTAAATTCACCCCTCCACTTT. Its protein is CASSLETGVNSPLHF.

This clone was recorded only once. The rearrangement links TRBV4-1 to TRBJ2-7; TRBD1 aligns across 7 bases. The CDR3 consists of 15 residues. CDR1 is MGHRA, CDR2 YSYEKL, per germline. V gave up 5 bases and J gave up 2 bases; unmatched junction bases: 9. The CDR3 protein is CASSYERGTAYEQYF. In DNA form, the CDR3 reads TGCGCCAGCAGCTACGAGCGAGGGACAGCCTACGAGCAGTACTTC.

V usage is TRBV19 and J usage is TRBJ1-6, with D uncertain. In germline, CDR1 is LNHDA, CDR2 SQIVND (reference sequence). The V and J ends lost 7 bases and 0 bases respectively, with 10 bases between them. The CDR3 is 15 residues long. CDR3 sequence reads: CASTGSSSYNSPLHF. For the CDR3, the DNA is TGTGCCAGTACCGGGTCAAGCTCCTATAATTCACCCCTCCACTTT. The full variable domain, in which reference TRBV19 and TRBJ1-6 provide the parts outside the CDR3, is DGGITQSPKYLFRKEGQNVTLSCEQNLNHDAMYWYRQDPGQGLRLIYYSQIVNDFQKGDIAEGYSVSREKKESFPLTVTSAQKNPTAFYLCASTGSSSYNSPLHFGNGTRLTVT.

This rearrangement joins TRBV6-1 to TRBJ2-2, with TRBD1 matching over 9 bases. Germline-derived CDR1 and CDR2 are MNHNS and SASEGT. The J segment lost 4 bases and the V segment lost 0 bases, leaving 6 bases of the junction unmatched. The CDR3 covers 17 residues. CDR3 DNA: TGTGCCAGCAGTGAAGCCCGACAGGGGGGAATCACCGGGGAGCTGTTTTTT. This translates into CASSEARQGGITGELFF.